This T cell receptor (beta chain) was captured in a study of T cells in Graves' hyperthyroidism and ophthalmopathy. CDR1 SQVTM and CDR2 ANQGSEA come from the germline V gene. This CDR3 contains 15 residues. V lost 1 base to trimming and J lost 2 bases, with 14 bases between them. Amplified regions were TCR beta CDR3 sequences from RNA transcripts. The TCR CDR3 was amplified in a first-round RT-PCR using the HTBI primer set. From the multiplex PCR reads, TCRdb called clonotypes with MiXCR, one entry per CDR3 protein. The sample carries approximately 430,000 distinct CDR3 sequences, roughly 14% recorded once. This clonotype was detected ten times or more.

The sample was blood. This receptor was taken from a man younger than 30 with Graves' ophthalmopathy. J is TRBJ2-5 and V is TRBV29-1; D might be TRBD2 (5 bases). Written as DNA, the CDR3 is TGCAGCGTTGAAGCCACGGGATCGGGGCAAGAGACCCAGTACTTC. Its translation is CSVEATGSGQETQYF. Full variable domain (remainder filled in from reference TRBV29-1 and TRBJ2-5): SAVISQKPSRDICQRGTSLTIQCQVDSQVTMMFWYRQQPGQSLTLIATANQGSEATYESGFVIDKFPISRPNLTFSTLTVSNMSPEDSSIYLCSVEATGSGQETQYFGPGTRLLVL.